These 25 T cell receptor beta chains originate from one sample sequenced in a study of blood T cell repertoires in COVID-19. TCRdb keeps only in-frame clones here, not all; method: immunoSEQ multiplex PCR. The sample lists 120,000 to 150,000 clones; approximately 82% were seen once. What was sequenced was peripheral blood. The receptor set was obtained from a human donor with acute or convalescent COVID-19. The donor label of this sample is uncertain.

V is TRBV7-2 and J is TRBJ1-4; D is uncertain. The CDR3 covers 14 residues. V lost 1 base and J 5 bases, leaving 8 bases between the germline ends. Germline assignment: CDR1 SGHTA and CDR2 FQGNSA. This CDR3 reads CASSLEYSNEKLFF. CDR3 nucleotides: TGTGCCAGCAGCTTAGAATATTCGAATGAAAAACTGTTTTTT.

The CDR3 DNA reads TGTGCCAGTACCAACTCCGGGACAGGGGGCAGGAATTCACCCCTCCACTTT. Its protein product is CASTNSGTGGRNSPLHF. V gene TRBV19 combines with J gene TRBJ1-6; TRBD1 aligns across 12 bases. Germline assignment: CDR1 LNHDA and CDR2 SQIVND (reference sequence). V was pared by 7 bases and J by 7 bases, with 11 bases of the junction left unmatched. The CDR3 is 17 amino acids.

The chain couples TRBV3-1 (or the pseudogene TRBV3-2) to TRBJ1-2; D possibly corresponds to TRBD1 (6 bases). The CDR3 sequence is 15 residues long. V was clipped by 1 base and J by 6 bases, with 15 bases between them. Germline V gene lookup returns CDR1 LGHDT and CDR2 YNNKEL (reference sequence). The CDR3 reads CASSQGPRGADGYTF. CDR3 in DNA: TGTGCCAGCAGCCAAGGTCCCCGGGGGGCTGATGGCTACACCTTC.

The chain couples TRBV30 to TRBJ2-7; D is unclear. This CDR3 has 13 amino acids. Trimming removed 3 bases at V and 1 base at J, with 10 bases between. Germline V gene data show CDR1 as GTSNPN and CDR2 as SVGIG (reference sequence). The CDR3, as DNA: TGTGCCTGGAGCTCAGAATTTTCCTACGAGCAGTACTTC. Protein sequence: CAWSSEFSYEQYF.

The CDR3 bases are TGTGCCAGCAGCGTACTTCAGGGAGGGAACACTGAAGCTTTCTTT. Residues: CASSVLQGGNTEAFF. The chain joins TRBV6-6 to TRBJ1-1; D is perhaps TRBD1 (5 bases). The CDR3 totals 15 residues. The ends were cut back, 6 bases at V and 1 base at J, with 15 bases in the middle. Germline V lookup: CDR1 MNHNY, CDR2 SVGAGI (reference sequence).

The chain couples TRBV9 to TRBJ1-2, with TRBD1 matching 8 bases. Trimming at V came to 0 bases and at J to 6 bases, leaving 10 bases not matched to a gene. This CDR3 is 16 amino acids long. The germline V gene has CDR1 SGDLS and CDR2 YYNGEE. The CDR3 nucleotides read TGTGCCAGCAGCGTAGGGTACAGGGGGTATTCGAATGGCTACACCTTC. This codes for CASSVGYRGYSNGYTF.

This clone was detected once. This chain uses TRBV7-9 with TRBJ2-7, with D tentatively TRBD1 (5 bases). CDR1 SEHNR and CDR2 FQNEAQ come from the germline V gene (reference sequence). Trimming shortened V by 3 bases and J by 4 bases, and 10 bases separated the two germline ends. This CDR3 contains 13 residues. CDR3: CASSFRALYEQYF. The CDR3 nucleotides are TGTGCCAGCAGCTTCAGGGCATTGTACGAGCAGTACTTC.

V and J are TRBV2 and TRBJ2-2, with 7 bases aligning to TRBD2. The germline V gene has CDR1 SNHLY and CDR2 FYNNEI. This CDR3 contains 13 residues. Trimming removed 6 bases from V and 7 bases from J; junction bases left unmatched: 5. The CDR3 loop reads CASRGEGSGELFF. Here the CDR3 DNA reads TGTGCCAGCAGGGGGGAGGGTAGCGGGGAGCTGTTTTTT. The whole variable domain, filled in from reference TRBV2 and TRBJ2-2, reads EPEVTQTPSHQVTQMGQEVILRCVPISNHLYFYWYRQILGQKVEFLVSFYNNEISEKSEIFDDQFSVERPDGSNFTLKIRSTKLEDSAMYFCASRGEGSGELFFGEGSRLTVL.

The rearrangement links TRBV7-3 to TRBJ2-5, with 7 bases that match TRBD1. The CDR3 covers 15 residues. V trimming: 5 bases; J trimming: 2 bases; junction bases outside the gene matches: 8. Per the germline V gene, CDR1 is SGHTA and CDR2 is FQGTGA. CDR3 residues: CASSKGQLDQETQYF. The CDR3, as DNA: TGTGCCAGCAGCAAGGGACAGCTAGATCAAGAGACCCAGTACTTC.

The chain links TRBV2 to TRBJ1-4, with a possible D match to TRBD1 (5 bases). The length of the CDR3 is 15 residues. Trimming stripped 0 bases from V and 8 bases from J, with 13 bases between. The germline V gene has CDR1 SNHLY and CDR2 FYNNEI. The CDR3 loop is CASSEAGQGREKLFF. CDR3 in DNA: TGTGCCAGCAGTGAAGCTGGGCAGGGCAGGGAAAAACTGTTTTTT.

The chain couples TRBV6-6 to TRBJ2-5; TRBD2 agrees at 7 bases. The germline gives CDR1 MNHNY, CDR2 SVGAGI (reference sequence). V trimming: 7 bases; J trimming: 2 bases; junction bases outside the gene matches: 10. The CDR3 has 15 residues. The CDR3 spells CASTDRTSSQETQYF. CDR3 in DNA: TGTGCCAGCACCGACCGGACTAGTTCACAAGAGACCCAGTACTTC.

This clone was seen just once. The rearrangement uses TRBV29-1 and TRBJ1-2; D gene unclear. CDR1 and CDR2 (germline): SQVTM, ANQGSEA. The V and J ends lost 3 bases and 7 bases respectively, with 15 bases between them. The CDR3 has 13 residues. CDR3 amino acids: CSVDGGGPTGYTF. As DNA, the CDR3 is TGCAGCGTTGATGGCGGAGGGCCAACTGGCTACACCTTC.

The chain links TRBV5-6 to TRBJ1-2; 7 bases line up with TRBD1. V lost 6 bases, J lost 4 bases, and 21 bases stayed unmatched. The CDR3 consists of 18 residues. CDR1 and CDR2 (germline): SGHDT, YYEEEE. CDR3 sequence reads: CASNRRRTKGGSGYGYTF. CDR3 DNA: TGTGCCAGCAACCGACGAAGGACTAAAGGGGGCTCAGGCTATGGCTACACCTTC.

In DNA, the CDR3 is TGTGCCAGCAGCTTACAGGGGGCGCACGGCTACACCTTC. Protein product: CASSLQGAHGYTF. The J gene is TRBJ1-2, the V gene TRBV5-4; TRBD1 agrees at 9 bases. The CDR3 is 13 amino acids. Germline V gives CDR1 SGHNT, CDR2 YYREEE (reference sequence). The ends lost 2 bases at V and 8 bases at J; junction bases unmatched: 4. Full variable domain (outside the CDR3, taken from reference TRBV5-4 and TRBJ1-2): ETGVTQSPTHLIKTRGQQVTLRCSSQSGHNTVSWYQQALGQGPQFIFQYYREEENGRGNFPPRFSGLQFPNYSSELNVNALELDDSALYLCASSLQGAHGYTFGSGTRLTVV.

V and J are TRBV12-5 and TRBJ1-3; 11 nucleotides match TRBD1. CDR1 LGHNT and CDR2 FRNRAP come from the germline V gene. This CDR3 spans 16 amino acids. Trimming took 4 bases from V and 3 from J; bases not matched to a gene: 5. The chain's CDR3 is CASGSRDRGGGNTIYF. The CDR3 DNA is TGTGCTAGTGGTTCTCGGGACAGGGGGGGTGGAAACACCATATATTTT.

The chain couples TRBV11-2 to TRBJ2-1, with 8 bases lining up with TRBD2. The CDR3 loop spans 15 amino acids. V shed 3 bases, J shed 5 bases, and the junction held 6 bases outside the gene matches. Germline CDR1 and CDR2: SGHAT and FQNNGV. The CDR3 region is CASSFREGFNNEQFF. The CDR3 DNA follows: TGTGCCAGCAGCTTTCGGGAGGGGTTTAACAATGAGCAGTTCTTC.

The rearrangement uses TRBV9 and TRBJ2-5; TRBD2 matches at 8 bases. From germline, CDR1 is SGDLS and CDR2 YYNGEE. J was trimmed by 2 bases and V by 3 bases; bases with no gene match: 9. This CDR3 comprises 16 residues. This chain's CDR3 is CASSARGGLRQETQYF. The CDR3 bases are TGTGCCAGCAGCGCTCGCGGGGGGTTGCGACAAGAGACCCAGTACTTC.

The chain links TRBV6-6 to TRBJ2-2; D may be TRBD1 (6 bases). CDR1 and CDR2 (germline): MNHNY, SVGAGI (reference sequence). The CDR3 runs to 15 residues. Trimming stripped 10 bases from V and 1 base from J, with 16 bases between. In DNA form, the CDR3 reads TGTGCCACCAGGTTCACGGGACAGAACACCGGGGAGCTGTTTTTT. Protein product: CATRFTGQNTGELFF.

The J gene is TRBJ2-7, the V gene TRBV29-1; possible D gene TRBD1, 6 bases. V lost 4 bases and J lost 2, with 12 bases in between. CDR1 SQVTM and CDR2 ANQGSEA come from the germline V gene. CDR3 length: 13 amino acids. The CDR3 DNA reads TGCAGCGTTGCAGGACAGAGCACCTACGAGCAGTACTTC. This gives the protein CSVAGQSTYEQYF.

The V and J genes are TRBV7-2 and TRBJ2-7; 7 bases match TRBD2. CDR1 is SGHTA, CDR2 FQGNSA, per germline. This CDR3 spans 13 amino acids. V was pared by 3 bases and J by 6 bases, with 5 bases of the junction left unmatched. Written as DNA, the CDR3 is TGTGCCAGCAGCTTGGGGGGGAGGCCCGAGCAGTACTTC. This gives the protein CASSLGGRPEQYF. The full variable domain, with the rest looked up from reference TRBV7-2 and TRBJ2-7, is GAGVSQSPSNKVTEKGKDVELRCDPISGHTALYWYRQSLGQGLEFLIYFQGNSAPDKSGLPSDRFSAERTGGSVSTLTIQRTQQEDSAVYLCASSLGGRPEQYFGPGTRLTVT.

The J gene is TRBJ1-5, the V gene TRBV7-9, with 7 bases identical to TRBD1. The CDR3 contains 12 residues. Germline loops: CDR1 SEHNR, CDR2 FQNEAQ (reference sequence). The V gene end was trimmed by 5 bases and the J gene end by 7 bases; junction bases not matched to a gene: 2. As DNA, the CDR3 is TGTGCCAGCAGCAGACAGGGACAGCCCCAGCATTTT. Translation gives CASSRQGQPQHF. The complete variable domain, with remaining parts taken from reference TRBV7-9 and TRBJ1-5, reads DTGVSQNPRHKITKRGQNVTFRCDPISEHNRLYWYRQTLGQGPEFLTYFQNEAQLEKSRLLSDRFSAERPKGSFSTLEIQRTEQGDSAMYLCASSRQGQPQHFGDGTRLSIL.

The chain uses TRBV12-3 or TRBV12-4 and TRBJ1-1, with D uncertain. Trimming left V 7 bases short and J 6 bases short, with 12 bases between. The CDR3 loop spans 12 amino acids. The CDR3 region has the DNA TGTGCCAGCACCCCCGGGTTGCCTGAAGCTTTCTTT. It codes for CASTPGLPEAFF.

The chain combines TRBV6-5 with TRBJ2-2; 12 nucleotides line up with TRBD2. CDR1 is MNHEY, CDR2 SVGAGI, per germline. V trimming: 6 bases; J trimming: 10 bases; junction bases outside the gene matches: 9. CDR3 length: 15 residues. CDR3 protein: CASSRASGGAPELFF. The CDR3 DNA is TGTGCCAGCAGCCGAGCTAGCGGGGGGGCCCCGGAGCTGTTTTTT.

CDR3 nucleotides: TGTGCCAGCAGCCAAGATCTACAGGGCTACACCTTC. Its protein product is CASSQDLQGYTF. The chain carries TRBV4-2 and TRBJ1-2; D uncertain. This CDR3 is 12 amino acids long. Germline V gene sequence: CDR1 LGHNA, CDR2 YNFKEQ. Deletions cut 0 bases from V and 8 bases from J, with 7 bases between.

V and J are TRBV19 and TRBJ1-6; TRBD1 aligns across 9 bases. Unmatched junction bases numbered 7, after V lost 2 bases and J lost 8 bases. The length of the CDR3 is 16 residues. CDR1 is LNHDA, CDR2 SQIVND, per germline (reference sequence). CDR3 nucleotide sequence: TGTGCCAGTAGTATAAGAGGAACAGGGGGCTATTCACCCCTCCACTTT. Translating gives CASSIRGTGGYSPLHF.